Each of the 9 T cell receptor beta chains below was sequenced from the same sample in a study of T cell clones after liver transplantation. TCRdb's table, derived via immunoSEQ multiplex PCR, lists solely in-frame clones and lacks some. The sample has about 76,000 clones; over 80% are singletons. The source material was CD4+ T cells from blood, sampled at the 22-month timepoint. The receptors stem from a human patient who received a liver transplant. Some T cells could come from the graft donor.

This chain joins TRBV19 and TRBJ2-3, with 12 bases aligning to TRBD2. The CDR3 is 13 residues long. V was clipped by 5 bases and J by 12 bases; unmatched bases: 6. CDR1 is LNHDA, CDR2 SQIVND, per germline (reference sequence). The CDR3 loop reads CASSPGLAGDQYF. CDR3 nucleotides: TGTGCCAGTAGTCCGGGACTAGCGGGCGACCAGTATTTT. The whole variable domain, filled in from reference TRBV19 and TRBJ2-3, reads DGGITQSPKYLFRKEGQNVTLSCEQNLNHDAMYWYRQDPGQGLRLIYYSQIVNDFQKGDIAEGYSVSREKKESFPLTVTSAQKNPTAFYLCASSPGLAGDQYFGPGTRLTVL.

The chain carries TRBV19 and TRBJ1-5, with D uncertain. The V gene's germline CDR1 is LNHDA and CDR2 SQIVND (reference sequence). Trimming removed 5 bases at V and 6 bases at J, with 11 bases between. The CDR3 has 13 residues. The chain's CDR3 is CASSSQNGQPQHF. DNA for the CDR3: TGTGCCAGTAGTTCGCAGAACGGTCAGCCCCAGCATTTT.

The chain links TRBV29-1 to TRBJ2-5, with D possibly called TRBD1 or TRBD2 (5 bases each). The length of the CDR3 is 14 residues. Trimming removed 2 bases from V and 1 base from J, with 11 bases in between. CDR1 is SQVTM, CDR2 ANQGSEA, per germline. CDR3: CSVERGVGQETQYF. Here the CDR3 DNA reads TGCAGCGTTGAAAGGGGAGTGGGCCAAGAGACCCAGTACTTC.

The gene calls are TRBV7-3 and TRBJ2-7; 8 bases map to TRBD2. This CDR3 has 15 residues. Unmatched junction bases numbered 7, after V lost 3 bases and J lost 3 bases. Germline V gives CDR1 SGHTA, CDR2 FQGTGA. The CDR3 sequence: CASSFGPTSVYEQYF. The CDR3 nucleotides read TGTGCCAGCAGCTTTGGCCCGACTAGCGTCTACGAGCAGTACTTC.

This rearrangement joins TRBV27 to TRBJ2-7; 7 nucleotides align to TRBD1. CDR1 is MNHEY and CDR2 is SMNVEV in the germline V gene (reference sequence). This CDR3 region has 13 residues. Trimming cost V 5 bases and J 5 bases; bases outside gene matches: 6. The CDR3, as DNA: TGTGCCAGCAGTCCCGACAGGGCCCACGAGCAGTACTTC. Translated, it gives CASSPDRAHEQYF.

This clone has a handful of counts. V is TRBV5-4 and J is TRBJ1-2; possible D gene TRBD1, 5 bases. Germline V gene sequence: CDR1 SGHNT, CDR2 YYREEE (reference sequence). The CDR3 consists of 13 residues. V lost 4 bases to trimming and J lost 4 bases, with 11 bases between them. The CDR3 loop is CASSVDDSYGYTF. CDR3 in DNA: TGTGCCAGCAGCGTCGATGACAGCTATGGCTACACCTTC. The full variable domain, in which reference TRBV5-4 and TRBJ1-2 provide the parts outside the CDR3, is ETGVTQSPTHLIKTRGQQVTLRCSSQSGHNTVSWYQQALGQGPQFIFQYYREEENGRGNFPPRFSGLQFPNYSSELNVNALELDDSALYLCASSVDDSYGYTFGSGTRLTVV.

The V call is TRBV7-6, the J call TRBJ2-2; D gene ambiguous. The germline gives CDR1 SGHVS, CDR2 FNYEAQ. This CDR3 is built from 13 residues. V was clipped by 5 bases and J by 1 base, with 5 bases between them. The DNA of the CDR3 is TGTGCCAGCAGCCCACAGAACACCGGGGAGCTGTTTTTT. It translates to CASSPQNTGELFF.

The chain recombines TRBV7-2 with TRBJ2-5, with no clear D. The germline V gene encodes CDR1 SGHTA and CDR2 FQGNSA. The CDR3 is 13 amino acids. Trimming cost V 2 bases and J 4 bases, with 8 bases left between them. CDR3 amino acids: CASSLSMGETQYF. The CDR3 region has the DNA TGTGCCAGCAGCTTATCCATGGGAGAGACCCAGTACTTC.

The chain couples TRBV21-1 to TRBJ1-4. TRBV21-1 is a pseudogene locus. The CDR3 contains 11 residues. CDR3 residues: CASSRWEKLFF. The DNA of the CDR3 is TGTGCCAGCAGCAGGTGGGAAAAACTGTTTTTT.